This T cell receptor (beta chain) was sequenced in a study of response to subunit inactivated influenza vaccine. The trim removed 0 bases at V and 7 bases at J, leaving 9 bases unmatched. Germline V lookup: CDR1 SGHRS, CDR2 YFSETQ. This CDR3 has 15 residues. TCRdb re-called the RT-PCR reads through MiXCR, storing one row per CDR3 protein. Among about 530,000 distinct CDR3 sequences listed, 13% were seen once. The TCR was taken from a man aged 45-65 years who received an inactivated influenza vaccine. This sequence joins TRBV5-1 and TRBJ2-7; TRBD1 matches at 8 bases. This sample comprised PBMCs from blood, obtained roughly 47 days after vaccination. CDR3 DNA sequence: TGCGCCAGCAGCTTGGGACAGGGGCCTTTGAAAGAGCAGTACTTC. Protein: CASSLGQGPLKEQYF.